This TCR beta chain was identified during a study of blood T cell repertoires in COVID-19. For the study at large: Samples came from the United States, Italy and Spain, spanning acute and convalescent COVID-19.

The CDR3 runs 19 residues. Germline V gene data show CDR1 as SGHDT and CDR2 as YYEEEE. Losses at the gene ends were 0 bases for V and 1 base for J; bases not matched to a gene: 15. Libraries were prepared by immunoSEQ multiplex PCR; TCRdb keeps only in-frame clonotypes and omits some of them. The sample consists of approximately 300,000 clones, 86% of them appearing once. The sequenced sample consisted of peripheral blood. The gene calls are TRBV5-6 and TRBJ2-7; 8 bases map to TRBD2. The clonotype comes from a woman aged 45-60 years with acute or convalescent COVID-19. The CDR3 nucleotides are TGTGCCAGCAGCTTGGCCGGCGGGAGGACTAGTTTTAATTCCTACGAGCAGTACTTC. It yields the protein CASSLAGGRTSFNSYEQYF.